The 12 T cell receptor beta chains below were found in one sample sequenced in a study of cytomegalovirus exposure and HLA in healthy donors (TCRdb year 2017). Library generation was performed with the immunoSEQ multiplex PCR assay. For the multiplex PCR, a mixture combining 60 forward primers for TCR Vbeta segments and 13 reverse primers for TCR Jbeta segments was used. The source is immuneACCESS, and TCRdb retained only in-frame sequences with V and J called. Part of the clones is not carried over; for the studies checked, unresolved V genes explain less than half of this, and the remainder is unexplained. The sample has 150,000 to 200,000 clones on record, about three quarters of them singletons. About 14% of the sample comes from the top ten. Input material: PBMCs. These receptors all stem from a man aged 45-65 years in good health and CMV-seropositive.

The V and J genes are TRBV28 and TRBJ1-4; 9 bases line up with TRBD1. Germline loops: CDR1 MDHEN, CDR2 SYDVKM. V shed 6 bases, J shed 8 bases, and the junction held 16 bases outside the gene matches. This CDR3 region has 17 residues. CDR3 sequence (DNA): TGTGCCAGCAGCCCCGCCGCCGGGACAGGGTTCGGAGAAAAACTGTTTTTT. Amino acid sequence: CASSPAAGTGFGEKLFF.

The V gene is TRBV27, the J gene TRBJ2-1; a weak D match, TRBD1 (6 bases). The CDR3 covers 14 residues. The germline V gene encodes CDR1 MNHEY and CDR2 SMNVEV (reference sequence). Trimming shortened V by 3 bases and J by 3 bases, and 9 bases separated the two germline ends. Here the CDR3 DNA reads TGTGCCAGCAGTTTGGACAGCCTCTACAATGAGCAGTTCTTC. Its translation: CASSLDSLYNEQFF.

CDR3 bases: TGTGCCAGCAGGACACAGGGGAATGAAAAACTGTTTTTT. Translation gives CASRTQGNEKLFF. The chain couples TRBV6-1 to TRBJ1-4, with 7 bases that match TRBD1. After removal of 6 bases from V and 5 bases from J, the junction contained 3 bases not matched to a gene. Germline V gives CDR1 MNHNS, CDR2 SASEGT. The CDR3 contains 13 residues.

The chain has TRBV9 and TRBJ2-5; D not certain. The length of the CDR3 is 13 residues. CDR1 is SGDLS and CDR2 is YYNGEE in the germline V gene. With 0 bases removed from V and 2 bases from J, the gap between germline ends came to 5 bases. The CDR3 nucleotides are TGTGCCAGCAGCGTAGCACAGCAAGAGACCCAGTACTTC. This translates into CASSVAQQETQYF.

The V gene is TRBV6-1, the J gene TRBJ2-5; TRBD2 matches at 9 bases. CDR1 is MNHNS and CDR2 is SASEGT in the germline V gene. Losses at the gene ends were 4 bases for V and 3 bases for J; bases not matched to a gene: 12. This CDR3 has 17 amino acids. The CDR3 here is CASSGGWASGEEETQYF. The DNA for the CDR3 is TGTGCCAGCAGTGGGGGGTGGGCTAGCGGGGAGGAAGAGACCCAGTACTTC.

The V and J genes are TRBV6-1 and TRBJ1-1; 10 bases align to TRBD1. The germline V gene has CDR1 MNHNS and CDR2 SASEGT. The CDR3 has 15 residues. V lost 7 bases to trimming and J lost 0 bases; unmatched junction nucleotides: 5. The CDR3 region has the DNA TGTGCCAGCACGTGGGACAGGGGCTTGAACACTGAAGCTTTCTTT. Its translation: CASTWDRGLNTEAFF.

The V call is TRBV15, the J call TRBJ1-1, with a tentative D call TRBD1 (5 bases). This CDR3 is 15 amino acids long. The ends were cut back, 3 bases at V and 0 bases at J, with 11 bases in the middle. Germline V gene data show CDR1 as LNHNV and CDR2 as YYDKDF (reference sequence). The DNA of the CDR3 is TGTGCCACCAGCAGGGGGCGACTGTTGAACACTGAAGCTTTCTTT. It translates to CATSRGRLLNTEAFF.

This chain uses TRBV5-1 with TRBJ2-1; D remains ambiguous. The CDR3 consists of 12 residues. The V and J ends lost 5 bases and 1 base respectively, with 4 bases between them. In germline, CDR1 is SGHRS, CDR2 YFSETQ. The CDR3 DNA reads as TGCGCCAGCAGTCTATCCTACAATGAGCAGTTCTTC. This encodes CASSLSYNEQFF.

This chain connects TRBV10-1 to TRBJ2-3; 10 bases align to TRBD2. V lost 8 bases and J lost 2; bases outside the gene matches: 16. CDR1 is WNHNN, CDR2 SYGVQD, per germline (reference sequence). The CDR3 loop spans 18 amino acids. This chain's CDR3 is CASYIRGPAGGNTDTQYF. In DNA form, the CDR3 reads TGCGCCAGCTATATTAGAGGGCCAGCGGGGGGGAACACAGATACGCAGTATTTT.

This chain links TRBV13 with TRBJ2-1; 14 bases line up with TRBD2. Germline CDR1 and CDR2: PRHDT and FYEKMQ (reference sequence). This CDR3 is 15 amino acids long. Germline trimming cut 5 bases from V and 6 bases from J; bases unmatched to any gene: 3. The CDR3 nucleotides are TGTGCCAGCAGCCCGGGACTAGCGGGGGCCAATGAGCAGTTCTTC. Residues: CASSPGLAGANEQFF.

V and J are TRBV7-9 and TRBJ2-1; D uncertain. Germline CDR1 reads SEHNR; CDR2 reads FQNEAQ (reference sequence). V lost 5 bases and J 5 bases, leaving 16 bases between the germline ends. The CDR3 is made up of 15 amino acids. CDR3 in amino acids: CASSPRVSNHNEQFF. DNA of the CDR3: TGTGCCAGCAGCCCACGGGTCTCCAACCACAATGAGCAGTTCTTC.

The chain links TRBV28 to TRBJ2-7, with 9 positions matching TRBD1. J lost 6 bases, V lost 5 bases, and 11 bases had no gene match. The length of the CDR3 is 15 residues. The germline V gene encodes CDR1 MDHEN and CDR2 SYDVKM. The CDR3 DNA is TGTGCCAGCAGTCACCCCGGGACAGGGCGTCGCGAGCAGTACTTC. Amino acids: CASSHPGTGRREQYF.